Listed below are T cell receptor beta chains from one sample, sequenced in a study of cytomegalovirus exposure and HLA in healthy donors. The table came from immunoSEQ multiplex PCR; TCRdb's copy has only in-frame clones and leaves some out. The data show under 65,000 clones, and the top ten clones hold less than 15%. Sequencing was carried out using PBMCs. These receptor sequences come from a woman aged 30 to 39 in good health and CMV-seropositive. Both conserved end residues are part of each CDR3. A D gene is named only where the DNA matches it firmly.

j_call d_call v_call cdr3_nt cdr3_aa
TRBJ1-1 NA TRBV6-6 TGTGCCACTTCAACCCCCAGGGTGAACACTGAAGCTTTCTTT CATSTPRVNTEAFF
TRBJ2-7 NA TRBV19 TGTGCCAGTAGTATAGGAACGGTCTCCTACGAGCAGTACTTC CASSIGTVSYEQYF
TRBJ1-1 TRBD1 TRBV18 TGTGCCAGCTCCAAGGACAGGGTTGGGCCGAACACTGAAGCTTTCTTT CASSKDRVGPNTEAFF
TRBJ2-3 TRBD2 TRBV2 TGTGCCAGCAGTCCGCTAGCGGGAGCGACAGATACGCAGTATTTT CASSPLAGATDTQYF
TRBJ2-5 TRBD1 TRBV9 TGTGCCAGCAGCATCGGACAGGGACCCAATAACTTC CASSIGQGPNNF
TRBJ2-7 NA TRBV2 TGTGCCAGCAGTGAAGGCGAGTACGAGCAGTACTTC CASSEGEYEQYF
TRBJ2-7 TRBD1 TRBV11-3 TGTGCCAGCAGCCCCTCGGGACAGGGAGATCCAGAGCAGTACTTC CASSPSGQGDPEQYF
TRBJ2-4 TRBD2 TRBV4-1 TGCGCCAGCAGCCAAGGTCGGGCTAGCGGGTTAGCCAAAAACATTCAGTACTTC CASSQGRASGLAKNIQYF
TRBJ1-2 NA TRBV6-1 TGTGCCAGCAGTCGAGACAAGTACTATGGCTACACCTTC CASSRDKYYGYTF
TRBJ2-7 NA TRBV30 TGTGCCTGGAGTGTATGGCGGATCTACGAGCAGTACTTC CAWSVWRIYEQYF
TRBJ2-5 NA TRBV11-2 TGTGCCAGCAGCTTAAGCGTATCCGTGGAGACCCAGTACTTC CASSLSVSVETQYF
TRBJ1-2 NA TRBV6-5 TGTGCCAGCAGTTACTCGAATTCAGACTATGGCTACACCTTC CASSYSNSDYGYTF
TRBJ1-2 NA TRBV30 TGTGCCTGGAAAAATGGACAGCCGAATCCCTTCTATGGCTACACCTTC CAWKNGQPNPFYGYTF
TRBJ2-7 TRBD2 TRBV4-1 TGCGCCAGCAGCCTACGGACTAGCGCGGCCTACGAGCAGTACTTC CASSLRTSAAYEQYF
TRBJ1-1 NA TRBV13 TGTGCCAGCAGCTTAGGAGGAGTACGGCGGGACACTGAAGCTTTCTTT CASSLGGVRRDTEAFF
TRBJ2-3 NA TRBV2 TGTGCCAGCGGACGACTTGCTAGCAGCACAGATAAGCAGTATTTT CASGRLASSTDKQYF
TRBJ2-1 NA TRBV30 TGTGCCTGGATTTATGCGGGTGGCGGGAACAATGAGCAGTTCTTC CAWIYAGGGNNEQFF
TRBJ1-6 NA TRBV4-1 TGCGCCAGCAGCCAGAGGACGCTGCCAGGGCGGCCTTCCTCCTATAATTCACCCCTCCACTTT CASSQRTLPGRPSSYNSPLHF
TRBJ2-3 TRBD2 TRBV27 TGTGCCAGCTATGCCCGGCTAGCGGGGGGGCGAGACACAGATACGCAGTATTTT CASYARLAGGRDTDTQYF
TRBJ1-1 NA TRBV5-1 TGTGCCAGCAGCTCCAGGGGAGTCACTGAAGCTTTCTTT CASSSRGVTEAFF
TRBJ1-5 NA TRBV2 TGTGCCAGCAGTGAGGGGGGGGCGCGGCAGCCCCAGCATTTT CASSEGGARQPQHF
TRBJ2-6 NA TRBV4-1 TGCGCCAGCAGCCAAGAACCACTAAACTCTGGGGCCAACGTCCTGACTTTC CASSQEPLNSGANVLTF
TRBJ2-1 TRBD2 TRBV29-1 TGCAGCGTTGAAGCAGGAGCGGGGGGGGTCAATGAGCAGTTCTTC CSVEAGAGGVNEQFF
TRBJ1-5 NA TRBV6-5 TGTGCCAGCAGCCCCGATGGGGGGAGTCAGCCCCAGCATTTT CASSPDGGSQPQHF
TRBJ1-4 NA TRBV29-1 TGCAGCGCTGGATCGACAGCAACTAATGAAAAACTGTTTTTT CSAGSTATNEKLFF
TRBJ2-3 NA TRBV18 TGTGCCAGCTCACCCCCAACTCCCCCAGATACGCAGTATTTT CASSPPTPPDTQYF
TRBJ2-7 TRBD2 TRBV7-2 TGTGCCAGCAGCTTGACTAGCGCCGACTCCTACGAGCAGTACTTC CASSLTSADSYEQYF
TRBJ1-2 NA TRBV15 TGTGCCACCAGCAGAGATGTCGGACAGCTTCGTATCTATGGCTACACCTTC CATSRDVGQLRIYGYTF
TRBJ1-2 TRBD1 TRBV5-1 TGCGCCAGCAGTTCCACAGGGGCTAATGGCTACACCTTC CASSSTGANGYTF
TRBJ1-5 TRBD1 TRBV28 TGTGCCATGGGGGACAGGTTTCAGCCCCAGCATTTT CAMGDRFQPQHF
TRBJ2-5 NA TRBV6-1 TGTGCCAGCACCCTTGACAGGAAAGAGACCCAGTACTTC CASTLDRKETQYF
TRBJ2-7 NA TRBV7-2 TGTGCCAGCAGCCCCCGACGGAGCTCCTACGAGCAGTACTTC CASSPRRSSYEQYF
TRBJ2-2 TRBD2 TRBV4-1 TGCGCCAGCAGCCCGGGACTAGCGGGAGTAGCCGGGGAGCTGTTTTTT CASSPGLAGVAGELFF
TRBJ2-7 NA TRBV27 TGTGCCAGCAGTTTACTAGGAGCTTCCTACGAGCAGTACTTC CASSLLGASYEQYF
TRBJ2-7 TRBD1 TRBV6-1 TGTGCCAGCAGTGATCCGGGACAGGGGGCCTACGAGCAGTACTTC CASSDPGQGAYEQYF
TRBJ1-1 NA TRBV7-2 TGTGCCAGCAGCTTAGGTTTGTGGGCCCTGAACACTGAAGCTTTCTTT CASSLGLWALNTEAFF
TRBJ2-7 TRBD1 TRBV4-1 TGCGCCAGCAGCCAAGTGGACAGGGATCTGCTTCGGTTC CASSQVDRDLLRF
TRBJ2-7 TRBD2 TRBV27 TGTGCCAGCAGTCCACCGACTAGCGGGATCTACGAGCAGTACTTC CASSPPTSGIYEQYF
TRBJ1-2 NA TRBV5-6 TGTGCCAGCAGCTTGGGAAGGGGCACCTATGGCTACACCTTC CASSLGRGTYGYTF
TRBJ1-3 NA TRBV10-3 TGTGCCATCAGTGACCCAGACTCTGGAAACACCATATATTTT CAISDPDSGNTIYF
TRBJ2-1 TRBD2 TRBV18 TGTGCCAGCTCACCCGGACTAGCGGGGAACTCCTACAATGAGCAGTTCTTC CASSPGLAGNSYNEQFF